The 17 T cell receptor beta chains given below trace back to one sample, sequenced in a study of cytomegalovirus exposure and HLA in healthy donors. Here immunoSEQ multiplex PCR was the method, and the copy in TCRdb shows in-frame clones only, minus some. The sample comprises approximately 200,000 clones, 84% of which are singletons, and about 7% rests with the top ten. The sample consisted of PBMCs. These TCRs come from a man between 18 and 29 years old in good health and CMV-seropositive.

The chain is built from TRBV7-8 and TRBJ2-7; D might be TRBD2 (5 bases). The V end lost 5 bases, the J end lost 2 bases, and 13 bases lay between the germline ends. The germline V gene has CDR1 SGHVS and CDR2 FQNEAQ. CDR3 length: 14 residues. The CDR3 spells CASSRPGETYEQYF. CDR3 DNA: TGTGCCAGCAGCCGTCCCGGGGAAACCTACGAGCAGTACTTC.

This clone has just a few counts. The chain is built from TRBV7-3 and TRBJ2-2, with D perhaps TRBD2 (5 bases). Germline CDR1 and CDR2: SGHTA and FQGTGA. This CDR3 region has 12 residues. Between the trimmed V and J ends, which lost 5 bases and 7 bases, there was a span of 8 bases. This CDR3 reads CASSERSGELFF. CDR3 sequence (DNA): TGTGCCAGCAGCGAGCGGAGCGGGGAGCTGTTTTTT.

The chain is built from TRBV7-9 and TRBJ1-5, with 10 bases matching TRBD1. The trim removed 5 bases at V and 5 bases at J, leaving 6 bases unmatched. This CDR3 contains 15 residues. CDR1 and CDR2 (germline): SEHNR, FQNEAQ (reference sequence). The CDR3 bases are TGTGCCAGCAGCACAGGGACAGGGGTGGATCAGCCCCAGCATTTT. Its protein is CASSTGTGVDQPQHF.

The gene calls are TRBV19 and TRBJ1-5, with a possible D match to TRBD1 (5 bases). CDR3 length: 14 residues. Trimming cost V 6 bases and J 6 bases, with 15 bases left between them. CDR1 LNHDA and CDR2 SQIVND come from the germline V gene (reference sequence). CDR3 coding DNA: TGTGCCAGTAGGCCAGGGTCGAACCGTCAGCCCCAGCATTTT. It encodes CASRPGSNRQPQHF.

V gene TRBV7-3 combines with J gene TRBJ2-3, with 9 nucleotides matching TRBD1. In germline, CDR1 is SGHTA, CDR2 FQGTGA. The CDR3 consists of 15 residues. Trimming at V came to 5 bases and at J to 5 bases, leaving 8 bases not matched to a gene. This chain's CDR3 is CASSRGTGRGDTQYF. In DNA, the CDR3 is TGTGCCAGCAGCCGTGGGACAGGGCGGGGAGATACGCAGTATTTT.

This clone was seen only a few times. The chain carries TRBV7-9 and TRBJ2-1, with no clear D. V gave up 2 bases and J gave up 0 bases, with 5 bases separating them. There are 14 residues in the CDR3. The germline V gene encodes CDR1 SEHNR and CDR2 FQNEAQ (reference sequence). CDR3 sequence: CASSLSSSYNEQFF. The DNA for the CDR3 is TGTGCCAGCAGCTTATCCAGCTCCTACAATGAGCAGTTCTTC.

This chain connects TRBV5-1 to TRBJ2-7; maybe TRBD2 (7 bases). The V end lost 2 bases, the J end lost 7 bases, and 22 bases lay between the germline ends. The CDR3 runs to 16 residues. Germline V CDR1 and CDR2: SGHRS, YFSETQ. The CDR3 region is CASSFSSGGDDSEQYF. As DNA, the CDR3 is TGCGCCAGCAGCTTCTCCTCGGGGGGCGATGATTCTGAGCAGTACTTC.

The V and J genes are TRBV5-1 and TRBJ2-2; D not certain. Germline values: CDR1 SGHRS, CDR2 YFSETQ. V lost 7 bases and J lost 1, with 5 bases in between. This CDR3 is 12 amino acids long. In DNA form, the CDR3 reads TGCGCCAGCGGCCAGAACACCGGGGAGCTGTTTTTT. It yields the protein CASGQNTGELFF.

This clone showed up just a few times. Other DNA sequences from this sample encode an identical CDR3 as well. CDR3 DNA sequence: TGTGCCAGCTCACCCTCTAGCGGCAGCTCCTACGAGCAGTACTTC. This gives the protein CASSPSSGSSYEQYF. The rearrangement uses TRBV18 and TRBJ2-7; TRBD2 matches 7 bases. Germline CDR1 reads KGHSH; CDR2 reads LQKENI. The CDR3 length is 15 residues. J was trimmed by 0 bases and V by 3 bases; bases with no gene match: 5. Together with reference TRBV18 and TRBJ2-7, the CDR3 gives the full variable domain: NAGVMQNPRHLVRRRGQEARLRCSPMKGHSHVYWYRQLPEEGLKFMVYLQKENIIDESGMPKERFSAEFPKEGPSILRIQQVVRGDSAAYFCASSPSSGSSYEQYFGPGTRLTVT.

The chain carries TRBV7-9 and TRBJ2-5; TRBD2 agrees at 14 bases. The CDR3 runs 14 residues. The germline gives CDR1 SEHNR, CDR2 FQNEAQ (reference sequence). The V segment lost 1 base and the J segment 9 bases; nucleotides outside the gene matches: 1. The CDR3 coding sequence is TGTGCCAGCAGCTTAGAGGGACTAGCGGGGGCCCAGTACTTC. Protein sequence: CASSLEGLAGAQYF.

The rearrangement uses TRBV5-1 and TRBJ2-1, with a weak D call TRBD2 (5 bases). CDR1 SGHRS and CDR2 YFSETQ come from the germline V gene. The CDR3 runs 14 residues. V lost 4 bases, J lost 7 bases, and 15 bases lay in between. CDR3 in DNA: TGCGCCAGCAGCGGGAGCTCGACTGGGAATGAGCAGTTCTTC. This gives the protein CASSGSSTGNEQFF.

The genes are TRBV2 and TRBJ1-2; 7 positions agree with TRBD1. The CDR3 runs to 13 residues. Looked up from germline, CDR1 is SNHLY and CDR2 is FYNNEI. Trimming took 6 bases from V and 3 from J; bases not matched to a gene: 4. The CDR3 DNA reads as TGTGCCAGCAGCGGAGACAGGGACTATGGCTACACCTTC. It translates to CASSGDRDYGYTF.

The rearrangement links TRBV28 to TRBJ2-1, with 14 bases aligning to TRBD2. The length of the CDR3 is 14 residues. The germline V gene has CDR1 MDHEN and CDR2 SYDVKM. Losses at the gene ends were 6 bases for V and 9 bases for J; bases not matched to a gene: 4. This CDR3 is CASSSGLAGVEQFF. The DNA for the CDR3 is TGTGCCAGCAGCTCGGGACTAGCGGGAGTTGAGCAGTTCTTC.

This chain connects TRBV5-4 to TRBJ2-1; TRBD1 matches at 11 bases. V lost 5 bases and J lost 0; bases outside the gene matches: 10. CDR3 length: 18 residues. Germline CDR1 SGHNT, CDR2 YYREEE (reference sequence). The CDR3 coding sequence is TGTGCCAGCAGGAGCGGGACAGGGGGTTCCAGCTCCTACAATGAGCAGTTCTTC. Its protein is CASRSGTGGSSSYNEQFF.

The chain couples TRBV28 to TRBJ2-1, with 9 bases lining up with TRBD2. CDR3 length: 15 residues. In germline, CDR1 is MDHEN, CDR2 SYDVKM. V dropped 2 bases and J dropped 6; count of bases not matched to a gene: 5. CDR3 loop: CASSLAGGPANEQFF. CDR3 bases: TGTGCCAGCAGTTTAGCGGGAGGGCCAGCCAATGAGCAGTTCTTC.

The chain links TRBV4-3 to TRBJ1-5; D remains ambiguous. From germline, CDR1 is LGHNA and CDR2 YSLEER. The CDR3 totals 16 residues. V lost 1 base and J lost 4, with 14 bases in between. CDR3 bases: TGCGCCAGCAGCCAAGCAGTTGGTGCCGGGAATCAGCCCCAGCATTTT. It yields the protein CASSQAVGAGNQPQHF.

This sequence joins TRBV5-1 and TRBJ2-1; TRBD2 might be the D (6 bases). Germline V gene data show CDR1 as SGHRS and CDR2 as YFSETQ. The CDR3 runs to 13 residues. V was cut by 0 bases and J by 7 bases, with 8 bases left in between. The CDR3 is CASSLGGRNEQFF. The DNA for the CDR3 is TGCGCCAGCAGCTTGGGTGGGAGGAATGAGCAGTTCTTC.